This entry features one T cell receptor (beta chain) sequence. This sample also contains other DNA sequences that code for the same CDR3. These data originate in a study of shared clonotypes between healthy human individuals. Under the authors' procedure: Junction-only immunoSEQ sequences carried no quality scores, so filtering differed. Some clones are missing from TCRdb's copy, which holds only in-frame ones; the method was immunoSEQ multiplex PCR. V and J calls and clone size are given by that table; D and trimming were obtained from the DNA. The sample lists 2 million to 3 million clones, approximately 93% seen once, with about 0.34% in the top ten. The V gene lost 5 bases and the J gene lost 5 bases, with 13 bases spanning the gap. From germline, CDR1 is SGHTA and CDR2 FQGTGA. The CDR3 has 13 amino acids.

This chain uses TRBV7-3 with TRBJ2-7, with no clear D. The sample consisted of naive CD4+ T cells from PBMCs. Subset described: CD45RA+ positively selected. This TCR was sampled from a young man in good health. Some clones in this sample may be carry-over from other donors' samples. CDR3 residues: CASSLTRVHEQYF. Here the CDR3 DNA reads TGTGCCAGCAGCCTCACTCGGGTCCACGAGCAGTACTTC.